One sample yielded the 5 T cell receptor beta chains listed below, sequenced in a study of blood T cells in healthy people across ages. PCR was performed a second time for 7 to 11 cycles using a sample-barcoded 5' primer and a J-beta primer mix. MiXCR, applied by TCRdb to the 5' RACE reads, yields one record per CDR3 protein. In the table there are 1.5 million or so distinct CDR3 sequences, 42% of which are singletons. The sequencing input was blood. The receptors originated from a woman younger than 30 in good health.

The chain is built from TRBV7-2 and TRBJ2-1, with D possibly matching TRBD1 (6 bases). Trimming took off 5 bases at V and 4 bases at J, with 12 bases between the two ends. The germline CDR1 and CDR2 sequences are SGHTA and FQGNSA. The CDR3 runs to 14 residues. The CDR3 is CASSPADRYNEQFF. The CDR3 nucleotides read TGTGCCAGCAGCCCCGCCGACAGGTACAATGAGCAGTTCTTC.

This chain connects TRBV29-1 to TRBJ2-7; D possibly corresponds to TRBD1 (5 bases). The CDR3 spans 12 residues. The V end was cut by 6 bases, the J end by 2 bases, with 11 bases between. Germline CDR1 and CDR2: SQVTM and ANQGSEA. CDR3 amino acids: CSVTAGTYEQYF. CDR3 sequence (DNA): TGCAGCGTAACGGCAGGGACCTACGAGCAGTACTTC.

The chain is built from TRBV29-1 and TRBJ2-2, with TRBD1 identical over 9 bases. Germline CDR1 reads SQVTM; CDR2 reads ANQGSEA. Trimming cost V 3 bases and J 7 bases; bases outside gene matches: 6. This CDR3 region has 14 residues. The CDR3 nucleotides read TGCAGCGTTGAGAGGACAGGGGTCGGCGGGGAGCTGTTTTTT. Translation: CSVERTGVGGELFF.

This clonotype has a single count. The chain carries TRBV11-3 and TRBJ2-4, with TRBD1 matching over 8 bases. The J call may not be correct, given that the DNA end is closer to TRBJ2-7. This CDR3 region has 14 residues. Germline assignment: CDR1 SGHNT and CDR2 YENEEA. CDR3 in DNA: TGTGCCAGTAGCCCGGGACAGGACACCTACGAGCAGTACTTC. Protein product: CASSPGQDTYEQYF.

This clonotype has only a few counts. This chain connects TRBV20-1 to TRBJ2-7, with 11 bases aligning to TRBD2. Germline V gives CDR1 DFQATT, CDR2 SNEGSKA (reference sequence). V shed 0 bases and J 0 bases; nucleotides not matched to a gene: 4. The CDR3 sequence is 16 residues long. The CDR3 protein is CSARDTSGGSSYEQYF. The DNA for the CDR3 is TGCAGTGCTAGAGATACTAGCGGGGGAAGCTCCTACGAGCAGTACTTC.